Listed below are T cell receptor beta chains from one sample, sequenced in a study of PD-1 blockade in classical Hodgkin lymphoma. The method was immunoSEQ multiplex PCR; TCRdb's version includes in-frame clones alone and lacks a portion of them. Of around 27,000 clones in the sample, 91% are singletons; the top ten hold approximately 3.9%. Material: peripheral blood mononuclear cells (PBMCs). Source of these receptors: a human donor with classical Hodgkin lymphoma. Both conserved end residues are part of each CDR3. The order of the fields is CDR3 length, V gene, D gene, J gene, clone size, CDR3 protein, CDR3 DNA. A D gene is named only where the DNA matches it firmly. Where a row states a size, it is once, few, many or the class of an expanded clone; other rows omit it.

14,TRBV6-5,TRBD1,TRBJ1-1,-,CASSFQGAQTEAFF,TGTGCCAGCAGTTTCCAGGGGGCGCAAACTGAAGCTTTCTTT
14,TRBV11-3,TRBD1,TRBJ2-7,once,CASSLGGQVYEQYF,TGTGCCAGCAGCTTAGGGGGACAGGTCTACGAGCAGTACTTC
14,TRBV18,TRBD1,TRBJ2-5,-,CASSETGGKETQYF,TGTGCCAGCTCAGAGACAGGGGGAAAAGAGACCCAGTACTTC
15,TRBV4-3,-,TRBJ2-1,-,CASSQDAAGYNEQFF,TGCGCCAGCAGCCAAGATGCTGCAGGGTACAATGAGCAGTTCTTC
14,TRBV5-6,-,TRBJ2-7,-,CASSLGGQGLEQYF,TGTGCCAGCAGCTTGGGAGGCCAGGGACTCGAGCAGTACTTC
18,TRBV13,-,TRBJ2-6,-,CASSRNRGLNSGANVLTF,TGTGCCAGCAGCCGTAACAGAGGATTGAACTCTGGGGCCAACGTCCTGACTTTC
16,TRBV5-1,TRBD2,TRBJ2-5,-,CASSLDRGGLEETQYF,TGCGCCAGCAGCTTGGACCGCGGGGGTCTAGAGGAGACCCAGTACTTC
16,TRBV6-5,TRBD1,TRBJ1-1,-,CASSYYQGQGITEAFF,TGTGCCAGCAGTTACTACCAGGGACAGGGGATTACTGAAGCTTTCTTT
14,TRBV6-1,-,TRBJ1-5,-,CASSDLNSNQPQHF,TGTGCCAGCAGTGATCTTAATAGCAATCAGCCCCAGCATTTT
15,TRBV7-9,TRBD2,TRBJ2-1,-,CASSPTLAAYNEQFF,TGTGCCAGCAGCCCTACGCTAGCGGCATACAATGAGCAGTTCTTC
15,TRBV11-1,-,TRBJ2-5,-,CASSFGSGFQETQYF,TGTGCCAGCAGCTTTGGGTCAGGTTTCCAAGAGACCCAGTACTTC
15,TRBV19,TRBD2,TRBJ2-5,-,CASSSPLAGQETQYF,TGTGCCAGTAGTAGCCCACTAGCGGGACAAGAGACCCAGTACTTC
13,TRBV2,-,TRBJ2-1,-,CASGTISYNEQFF,TGTGCCAGCGGGACCATCTCCTACAATGAGCAGTTCTTC
17,TRBV7-9,TRBD2,TRBJ2-7,-,CASSPLDSSGRAYEQYF,TGTGCCAGCAGCCCTTTGGATTCTAGCGGGAGGGCCTACGAGCAGTACTTC